One sample yielded the 3 T cell receptor beta chains listed below, sequenced in a study of blood T cell repertoires in COVID-19. Profiling relied on immunoSEQ multiplex PCR, and the TCRdb table lists in-frame clones only, not all of them. In the table there are over 250,000 clones, roughly 90% of which are singletons. The sequenced sample consisted of peripheral blood. The receptors were sampled from a man in his forties or fifties with acute or convalescent COVID-19.

The chain is built from TRBV27 and TRBJ1-1; no clear D gene. The germline CDR1 and CDR2 sequences are MNHEY and SMNVEV (reference sequence). The CDR3 has 13 residues. Trimming pared 5 bases from V and 0 bases from J, leaving 7 bases between. The CDR3 spells CASSGNMNTEAFF. In DNA, the CDR3 is TGTGCCAGCAGTGGCAATATGAACACTGAAGCTTTCTTT.

The chain carries TRBV12-5 and TRBJ1-4, with a possible D match to TRBD1 (6 bases). Germline values: CDR1 LGHNT, CDR2 FRNRAP. This CDR3 contains 15 residues. Trimming cost V 6 bases and J 0 bases, with 11 bases left between them. The CDR3 DNA follows: TGTGCTAGTGGGCGTCAGGGGACAACTAATGAAAAACTGTTTTTT. Amino acids: CASGRQGTTNEKLFF.

In this sample, this clone turned up a few times. This chain connects TRBV3-1 (or the pseudogene TRBV3-2) to TRBJ2-3; D call uncertain. The length of the CDR3 is 15 residues. The germline CDR1 and CDR2 sequences are LGHDT and YNNKEL (reference sequence). V was pared by 1 base and J by 0 bases, with 8 bases between. DNA for the CDR3: TGTGCCAGCAGCCAAGCCCCATTTAGCACAGATACGCAGTATTTT. This encodes CASSQAPFSTDTQYF.